The clone carrying this TCR beta chain was detected only a few times. The same CDR3 also results from other DNA sequences found in this sample. Each cell subset's genomic DNA was divided evenly among several immunoSEQ plates. Repertoires were generated with immunoSEQ multiplex PCR, while TCRdb's copy carries only in-frame clones and drops some. This sample has roughly 2 million clones, with roughly 95% found just once. The source of the sample is a study of shared clonotypes between healthy human individuals. Study-level information: Each donor's CD4 naive and CD4 memory cells filled three plates apiece, CD8 naive two, and CD8 memory one.

This CDR3 has 14 amino acids. V lost 0 bases, J lost 1 base, and 7 bases lay in between. Per germline, CDR1 SGHRS and CDR2 YFSETQ. The TCR sequence derives from a man between 18 and 35 years old in good health. V and J are TRBV5-1 and TRBJ1-1; possible D gene TRBD1, 6 bases. Sequenced input: naive CD4+ T cells sorted from blood. Stated subset: CD45RA+ positively selected. CDR3 sequence (DNA): TGCGCCAGCAGCTTGGTGGACAGGAACACTGAAGCTTTCTTT. Encoded protein: CASSLVDRNTEAFF.